The clone carrying this T cell receptor (beta chain) has a handful of counts. No antigen is known for it. CDR3 length: 16 amino acids. The germline V gene has CDR1 SGHVS and CDR2 FNYEAQ. The trim removed 1 base at V and 3 bases at J, leaving 6 bases unmatched. The data were taken from a study of T cell repertoires in cytomegalovirus infection. The wider study: From public TCR beta signatures came an indication of both CMV infection and matching HLA type. Study outcomes and limitations: Pooled public TCR beta family frequency picked out CMV carriers with the relevant HLA. Within the response measured ex vivo, HLA-C-restricted CMV-specific TCR beta clonotypes were dominant.

TCRdb itself ran the reads through MiXCR, one entry per CDR3 protein. The top ten hold around 2.6% of the sample, which has about 740,000 distinct CDR3 sequences, 35% to 45% seen once. This TCR was recovered from a human donor in good health (CMV status not recorded). Some clones in this sample may be carry-over from other donors' samples. The sequencing input was PBMCs. The V call is TRBV7-6, the J call TRBJ2-5, with 9 bases lining up with TRBD2. CDR3 in DNA: TGTGCCAGCAGCTTAGGGAGTAGCGGGGGCAAAGAGACCCAGTACTTC. It specifies CASSLGSSGGKETQYF.